The 22 T cell receptor beta chains presented below share a single source sample, sequenced in a study of cytomegalovirus exposure and HLA in healthy donors. PCR involved 60 Vbeta and 13 Jbeta primers. Produced via immunoSEQ multiplex PCR; TCRdb's table is partial and in-frame only. The sample holds around 100,000 clones; roughly four fifths are singletons and the top ten take over 5%. Sequences were obtained from PBMCs. The receptors were gathered from a man aged 35 to 55 in good health and CMV-seropositive.

The J gene is TRBJ1-1, the V gene TRBV5-5; D possibly corresponds to TRBD1 (6 bases). The CDR3 has 13 residues. Trimming took off 4 bases at V and 5 bases at J, with 12 bases between the two ends. Germline assignment: CDR1 SGHKS and CDR2 YYEKEE (reference sequence). This CDR3 reads CASSLQGRTEAFF. Written as DNA, the CDR3 is TGTGCCAGCAGCCTACAGGGACGAACTGAAGCTTTCTTT.

This chain connects TRBV7-9 to TRBJ2-7; 9 bases align to TRBD2. This CDR3 region has 14 residues. The V segment lost 8 bases and the J segment 5 bases; nucleotides outside the gene matches: 10. Germline V gene sequence: CDR1 SEHNR, CDR2 FQNEAQ (reference sequence). DNA of the CDR3: TGTGCCAGCTTAGGGGCGGGAGGGCCTCACGAGCAGTACTTC. Translated, it gives CASLGAGGPHEQYF.

The V and J genes are TRBV6-5 and TRBJ1-2, with TRBD1 matching over 7 bases. V dropped 6 bases and J dropped 8; count of bases not matched to a gene: 9. The CDR3 loop spans 13 amino acids. The germline V gene encodes CDR1 MNHEY and CDR2 SVGAGI. The CDR3 nucleotides read TGTGCCAGCAGGGAAGGACAGGTCGAAGGCTACACCTTC. It encodes CASREGQVEGYTF.

This chain connects TRBV12-5 to TRBJ2-1; D is possibly TRBD2 (5 bases). V gave up 7 bases and J gave up 9 bases, with 16 bases separating them. The CDR3 contains 13 residues. CDR1 and CDR2 from the germline V gene are LGHNT and FRNRAP. The CDR3 sequence: CASAVAYPSEQFF. As DNA, the CDR3 is TGTGCTAGTGCTGTAGCGTACCCCAGTGAGCAGTTCTTC.

The chain is built from TRBV19 and TRBJ1-1; 7 positions agree with TRBD1. V gave up 5 bases and J gave up 4 bases; unmatched junction bases: 7. Germline CDR1 reads LNHDA; CDR2 reads SQIVND (reference sequence). The CDR3 runs 14 residues. CDR3 DNA sequence: TGTGCCAGTAGTTATACCAGGGGGTCCACTGAAGCTTTCTTT. Translation gives CASSYTRGSTEAFF. Drawing the rest from reference TRBV19 and TRBJ1-1, the complete variable domain is DGGITQSPKYLFRKEGQNVTLSCEQNLNHDAMYWYRQDPGQGLRLIYYSQIVNDFQKGDIAEGYSVSREKKESFPLTVTSAQKNPTAFYLCASSYTRGSTEAFFGQGTRLTVV.

The chain recombines TRBV5-5 with TRBJ1-4; 10 nucleotides agree with TRBD1. Trimming took 3 bases from V and 5 from J; bases not matched to a gene: 1. CDR1 SGHKS and CDR2 YYEKEE come from the germline V gene (reference sequence). This CDR3 is built from 14 residues. This CDR3 reads CASSWTGGNEKLFF. In DNA form, the CDR3 reads TGTGCCAGCAGCTGGACAGGGGGGAATGAAAAACTGTTTTTT.

This chain uses TRBV10-2 with TRBJ2-1; 9 nucleotides line up with TRBD2. CDR1 and CDR2 from the germline V gene are WSHSY and SAAADI. Trimming took 10 bases from V and 6 from J; bases not matched to a gene: 7. The CDR3 has 13 amino acids. The CDR3 sequence: CATVSGGINEQFF. The CDR3 nucleotides are TGCGCCACCGTTAGCGGGGGAATCAATGAGCAGTTCTTC.

V gene TRBV7-9 combines with J gene TRBJ2-5; 7 nucleotides align to TRBD2. CDR1 and CDR2 from the germline V gene are SEHNR and FQNEAQ (reference sequence). The V gene end was trimmed by 1 base and the J gene end by 0 bases; junction bases not matched to a gene: 8. The CDR3 is 17 residues long. CDR3 bases: TGTGCCAGCAGCTTAGGTCTAGCGGCCCATTACCAAGAGACCCAGTACTTC. It is translated as CASSLGLAAHYQETQYF. The whole variable domain, remainder taken from reference TRBV7-9 and TRBJ2-5, is DTGVSQNPRHKITKRGQNVTFRCDPISEHNRLYWYRQTLGQGPEFLTYFQNEAQLEKSRLLSDRFSAERPKGSFSTLEIQRTEQGDSAMYLCASSLGLAAHYQETQYFGPGTRLLVL.

This chain connects TRBV6-5 to TRBJ2-5; TRBD2 aligns across 7 bases. The end of the DNA aligns better with TRBJ2-7, so the J call may be wrong. Germline loops: CDR1 MNHEY, CDR2 SVGAGI. The CDR3 consists of 14 residues. CDR3 region: CASRAGVIGYEQYF. The CDR3 coding sequence is TGTGCCAGCCGGGCGGGGGTAATAGGATACGAGCAGTACTTC.

The V gene is TRBV5-6, the J gene TRBJ1-1, with D perhaps matching TRBD1 (5 bases). V was cut by 3 bases and J by 1 base, with 10 bases left in between. The CDR3 contains 14 residues. Per the germline V gene, CDR1 is SGHDT and CDR2 is YYEEEE. The CDR3 spells CASSWGVTNTEAFF. The CDR3, as DNA: TGTGCCAGCAGCTGGGGGGTTACGAACACTGAAGCTTTCTTT. The full variable domain, with the rest looked up from reference TRBV5-6 and TRBJ1-1, is DAGVTQSPTHLIKTRGQQVTLRCSPKSGHDTVSWYQQALGQGPQFIFQYYEEEERQRGNFPDRFSGHQFPNYSSELNVNALLLGDSALYLCASSWGVTNTEAFFGQGTRLTVV.

This clone came up a few times. The rearrangement uses TRBV11-2 and TRBJ2-5; D is uncertain. Germline CDR1 is SGHAT and CDR2 is FQNNGV. The CDR3 is 15 amino acids. The germline V and J ends were trimmed by 7 bases and 4 bases, with 19 bases remaining between them. The CDR3: CASTDFYSPRETQYF. As DNA, the CDR3 is TGTGCCAGCACCGATTTCTATTCACCGAGAGAGACCCAGTACTTC. The whole variable domain, remainder taken from reference TRBV11-2 and TRBJ2-5, is EAGVAQSPRYKIIEKRQSVAFWCNPISGHATLYWYQQILGQGPKLLIQFQNNGVVDDSQLPKDRFSAERLKGVDSTLKIQPAKLEDSAVYLCASTDFYSPRETQYFGPGTRLLVL.

The J gene is TRBJ2-1, the V gene TRBV19; TRBD2 matches 7 bases. Trimming removed 7 bases from V and 6 bases from J; junction bases left unmatched: 12. The germline gives CDR1 LNHDA, CDR2 SQIVND (reference sequence). This CDR3 contains 15 residues. Here the CDR3 reads CASIGDYPQGNEQFF. The CDR3 DNA follows: TGTGCCAGTATAGGGGACTACCCACAAGGCAATGAGCAGTTCTTC. Supplemented by reference TRBV19 and TRBJ2-1, the full variable domain reads DGGITQSPKYLFRKEGQNVTLSCEQNLNHDAMYWYRQDPGQGLRLIYYSQIVNDFQKGDIAEGYSVSREKKESFPLTVTSAQKNPTAFYLCASIGDYPQGNEQFFGPGTRLTVL.

This chain joins TRBV4-1 and TRBJ1-1; 9 bases agree with TRBD1. Germline values: CDR1 MGHRA, CDR2 YSYEKL. The CDR3 runs 15 residues. With V trimmed by 0 bases and J by 5 bases, 4 bases remained unmatched. CDR3 sequence: CASSQEQGAATEAFF. DNA of the CDR3: TGCGCCAGCAGCCAAGAACAGGGGGCGGCGACTGAAGCTTTCTTT.

The chain carries TRBV5-4 and TRBJ2-2; weak D call: TRBD2 (6 bases). This CDR3 has 16 residues. Looked up from germline, CDR1 is SGHNT and CDR2 is YYREEE (reference sequence). The V end was cut by 4 bases, the J end by 4 bases, with 17 bases between. Here the CDR3 reads CASSPNSGALTGELFF. CDR3 coding DNA: TGTGCCAGCAGCCCCAATAGCGGAGCGCTCACCGGGGAGCTGTTTTTT. The full variable domain, with the rest looked up from reference TRBV5-4 and TRBJ2-2, is ETGVTQSPTHLIKTRGQQVTLRCSSQSGHNTVSWYQQALGQGPQFIFQYYREEENGRGNFPPRFSGLQFPNYSSELNVNALELDDSALYLCASSPNSGALTGELFFGEGSRLTVL.

The CDR3 protein is CASSLVAGTLGNTIYF. DNA for the CDR3: TGCGCCAGCAGCTTGGTAGCGGGGACTCTCGGAAACACCATATATTTT. The chain couples TRBV5-1 to TRBJ1-3, with D possibly being TRBD1 (5 bases). This CDR3 spans 16 amino acids. Per the germline V gene, CDR1 is SGHRS and CDR2 is YFSETQ. Trimming took 0 bases from V and 4 from J, leaving 14 bases between them.

This clone was detected once. The chain has TRBV10-3 and TRBJ2-1; possibly TRBD1 for D (5 bases). CDR3 size: 13 residues. Germline lookup yields CDR1 ENHRY and CDR2 SYGVKD. V lost 7 bases and J lost 2, with 9 bases in between. Here the CDR3 reads CAITLGAYNEQFF. CDR3 DNA sequence: TGTGCCATCACCCTAGGGGCCTACAATGAGCAGTTCTTC.

CDR3 sequence: CASSLHRGIGYTF. The CDR3 nucleotides are TGTGCCAGCAGTCTCCACAGGGGAATAGGCTACACCTTC. This chain links TRBV28 with TRBJ1-2; 7 bases line up with TRBD1. Germline CDR1 MDHEN, CDR2 SYDVKM. This CDR3 is built from 13 residues. V lost 5 bases to trimming and J lost 8 bases; unmatched junction nucleotides: 8.

The chain links TRBV6-1 to TRBJ2-1, with 7 bases matching TRBD1. V was clipped by 6 bases and J by 9 bases; unmatched bases: 11. Germline CDR1 and CDR2: MNHNS and SASEGT. The CDR3 contains 14 residues. The DNA of the CDR3 is TGTGCCAGCAGCCGGAGAGGGGACAGTCCTGAGCAGTTCTTC. Its translation is CASSRRGDSPEQFF.

The V and J genes are TRBV6-1 and TRBJ1-6, with 8 bases lining up with TRBD1. Germline CDR1 reads MNHNS; CDR2 reads SASEGT. V was clipped by 7 bases and J by 5 bases; unmatched bases: 7. This CDR3 comprises 15 residues. The CDR3 loop reads CASKLGQANNSPLHF. The CDR3 bases are TGTGCCAGCAAGCTGGGACAGGCAAATAATTCACCCCTCCACTTT.

V is TRBV18 and J is TRBJ1-1; TRBD1 aligns across 11 bases. The CDR3 contains 14 residues. Trimming cost V 5 bases and J 3 bases; bases outside gene matches: 2. Germline-derived CDR1 and CDR2 are KGHSH and LQKENI. The DNA for the CDR3 is TGTGCCAGCTCAACGGGACAGGGGGACACTGAAGCTTTCTTT. It translates to CASSTGQGDTEAFF.

In its sample, this clone was seen a few times. The chain joins TRBV21-1 to TRBJ1-4. TRBV21-1 is recorded as a pseudogene. The CDR3 totals 14 residues. For the CDR3, the DNA is TGTGCCAGCACGCGGCGGGGTAACAATGAAAAACTGTTTTTT. Its translation: CASTRRGNNEKLFF.

Note on this clone: The sample contains more than one DNA sequence encoding this CDR3. The chain is built from TRBV6-1 and TRBJ2-1; maybe TRBD2 (6 bases). This CDR3 comprises 14 residues. Trimming cost V 11 bases and J 8 bases, with 22 bases left between them. Germline V CDR1 and CDR2: MNHNS, SASEGT. Here the CDR3 DNA reads TGTGCCGTAAGGTCTTCATGGGGACTCGATGAGCAGTTCTTC. Amino acid sequence: CAVRSSWGLDEQFF.